This TCR beta chain is from a study of blood T cell repertoires in COVID-19. Study information: There were acute and convalescent COVID-19 samples, and they came from the United States, Italy and Spain.

Per the germline V gene, CDR1 is MDHEN and CDR2 is SYDVKM. This CDR3 comprises 14 residues. J lost 8 bases, V lost 11 bases, and 14 bases had no gene match. Authors' analysis steps: The authors estimated nucleated cell counts from reference gene primer amplification. Here immunoSEQ multiplex PCR was the method, and the copy in TCRdb shows in-frame clones only, minus some. V, J and clone size derive from that table, while D and trimming were established from the DNA sequence. This table holds 170,000 or so clones, more than 75% found once. The Seattle site enrolled patients during active infection and followed them longitudinally.

The source material was peripheral blood. The chain is built from TRBV28 and TRBJ2-1, with TRBD2 matching over 8 bases. This clonotype was obtained from a woman in her sixties or seventies with COVID-19, enrolled during active disease. This CDR3 reads CACQSGGRRYEQFF. DNA for the CDR3: TGTGCCTGTCAGTCTGGCGGGAGGAGGTATGAGCAGTTCTTC.